This T cell receptor beta chain derives from a study of blood T cells in healthy people across ages. Whole-study results and caveats: Fewer expanded clones and more diversity marked long-lived versus aged donors.

The CDR3 consists of 15 residues. Trimming took 0 bases from V and 4 from J, leaving 12 bases between them. Germline V gene data show CDR1 as LNHNV and CDR2 as YYDKDF (reference sequence). Each individual donor underwent a draw of ten milliliters of peripheral blood. Notes on this clonotype: The antigen is unknown. This may arise from a read error, as a much more abundant clone is one base away.

For the second PCR, which ran for 7 to 11 cycles, a sample-barcoded 5' primer and a J-beta primer mix were used. MiXCR, run by TCRdb on the 5' RACE reads, gives a single entry per CDR3 protein. The data hold approximately 810,000 distinct CDR3 sequences, with around 36% observed a single time. The sample consisted of blood. The clonotype was recovered from a man aged 18 to 29 in good health. This rearrangement joins TRBV15 to TRBJ2-5, with D unresolved. The CDR3 nucleotides read TGTGCCACCAGCAGAGATATGTGGATAGGAGAGACCCAGTACTTC. Translation: CATSRDMWIGETQYF. Full variable domain (missing parts from reference TRBV15 and TRBJ2-5): DAMVIQNPRYQVTQFGKPVTLSCSQTLNHNVMYWYQQKSSQAPKLLFHYYDKDFNNEADTPDNFQSRRPNTSFCFLDIRSPGLGDTAMYLCATSRDMWIGETQYFGPGTRLLVL.